The next 27 T cell receptor beta chains were all read from a single sample in a study of blood T cell repertoires in COVID-19. Using immunoSEQ multiplex PCR, the repertoire was profiled, and TCRdb retains in-frame clones only, with some absent. This sample has about 48,000 clones, with 85% to 90% found just once. The source material was peripheral blood. The receptors originated from a woman older than 75 with COVID-19, enrolled during active disease.

The gene calls are TRBV30 and TRBJ1-4, with D unresolved. This CDR3 contains 12 residues. Germline CDR1 GTSNPN, CDR2 SVGIG (reference sequence). The V gene lost 5 bases and the J gene lost 8 bases, with 12 bases spanning the gap. Here the CDR3 reads CAWAAGTEKLFF. DNA of the CDR3: TGTGCCTGGGCAGCAGGCACGGAAAAACTGTTTTTT.

V usage is TRBV4-1 and J usage is TRBJ1-2, with D maybe TRBD1 (6 bases). This CDR3 comprises 15 residues. The germline gives CDR1 MGHRA, CDR2 YSYEKL. Trimming left V 0 bases short and J 4 bases short, with 12 bases between. The CDR3 DNA is TGCGCCAGCAGCCAAGAGCAGGGGTACGGCTATGGCTACACCTTC. Translated, it gives CASSQEQGYGYGYTF.

V and J are TRBV18 and TRBJ1-2; 10 bases map to TRBD1. V was clipped by 4 bases and J by 4 bases; unmatched bases: 12. Looked up from germline, CDR1 is KGHSH and CDR2 is LQKENI. This CDR3 is 17 amino acids long. The DNA of the CDR3 is TGTGCCAGCTCACACCTGACAGGGGGCAGAGGTGGCTATGGCTACACCTTC. Its protein product is CASSHLTGGRGGYGYTF.

V gene TRBV12-3 or TRBV12-4 combines with J gene TRBJ1-5, with D perhaps TRBD1 (5 bases). This CDR3 spans 13 amino acids. Trimming removed 5 bases at V and 10 bases at J, with 15 bases between. CDR3 sequence reads: CASSPGVGGPQHF. CDR3 nucleotide sequence: TGTGCCAGCAGTCCAGGCGTCGGGGGACCCCAGCATTTT.

V and J are TRBV28 and TRBJ1-2; 7 bases fit TRBD1. J lost 7 bases, V lost 6 bases, and 8 bases had no gene match. The CDR3 covers 13 residues. Germline V CDR1 and CDR2: MDHEN, SYDVKM. DNA of the CDR3: TGTGCCAGCAGGGGCAACAGGGGCAGTGGCTACACCTTC. Translated, it gives CASRGNRGSGYTF.

This chain uses TRBV27 with TRBJ2-1; TRBD2 agrees at 9 bases. The germline gives CDR1 MNHEY, CDR2 SMNVEV (reference sequence). CDR3 length equals 17 residues. After removal of 4 bases from V and 7 bases from J, the junction contained 14 bases not matched to a gene. Here the CDR3 reads CASSSTFLAGRANEQFF. DNA for the CDR3: TGTGCCAGCAGTTCAACCTTTCTAGCGGGAAGGGCTAATGAGCAGTTCTTC.

Details on this clone: Other DNA sequences in this specimen translate into the identical CDR3. This chain links TRBV6-5 with TRBJ1-1, with TRBD1 identical over 9 bases. The CDR3 has 14 amino acids. Germline loops: CDR1 MNHEY, CDR2 SVGAGI. V dropped 2 bases and J dropped 4; count of bases not matched to a gene: 2. CDR3 nucleotide sequence: TGTGCCAGCAGTTACACGGGACAGGGCACTGAAGCTTTCTTT. This sequence encodes CASSYTGQGTEAFF.

The chain uses TRBV30 and TRBJ2-7; D may be TRBD2 (6 bases). The CDR3 has 14 amino acids. Trimming left V 1 base short and J 5 bases short, with 15 bases between. Germline lookup yields CDR1 GTSNPN and CDR2 SVGIG (reference sequence). The CDR3 is CAWSGRAPRDEQYF. The DNA of the CDR3 is TGTGCCTGGAGTGGGAGGGCCCCGCGGGACGAGCAGTACTTC.

The chain has TRBV14 and TRBJ1-1; no definite D call. The CDR3 is 15 residues long. Trimming cost V 0 bases and J 1 base, with 9 bases left between them. Germline values: CDR1 SGHDN, CDR2 FVKESK. Here the CDR3 DNA reads TGTGCCAGCAGCCAAGACCGTCAGGCGAACACTGAAGCTTTCTTT. Its protein product is CASSQDRQANTEAFF.

The chain carries TRBV28 and TRBJ2-3, with D tentatively TRBD1 (6 bases). The CDR3 covers 14 residues. Germline CDR1 and CDR2: MDHEN and SYDVKM. The ends were cut back, 3 bases at V and 3 bases at J, with 10 bases in the middle. CDR3 nucleotides: TGTGCCAGCAGTTTGGGGGCAGCTACAGATACGCAGTATTTT. Amino acid sequence: CASSLGAATDTQYF.

This sequence joins TRBV21-1 and TRBJ2-1; the table's D gene call, TRBD1, was not cross checked with the DNA. TRBV21-1 is marked as a pseudogene. The CDR3 sequence is 17 residues long. CDR3 in DNA: TGTGCCAGCAGCAAAGTCCCCACAGGGGAGTCCTACAATGAGCAGTTCTTC. Protein product: CASSKVPTGESYNEQFF.

Only one count was recorded for this clone. This chain joins TRBV7-9 and TRBJ1-5; D may be TRBD1 (5 bases). V shed 5 bases and J shed 3 bases, with 14 bases lying between them. The CDR3 has 15 amino acids. Germline lookup yields CDR1 SEHNR and CDR2 FQNEAQ (reference sequence). This CDR3 is CASSPSGGNNQPQHF. The CDR3 DNA reads TGTGCCAGCAGCCCCAGTGGGGGGAACAATCAGCCCCAGCATTTT.

The gene calls are TRBV7-8 and TRBJ1-4; D uncertain. This CDR3 contains 16 residues. V lost 3 bases, J lost 0 bases, and 11 bases lay in between. Germline CDR1 SGHVS, CDR2 FQNEAQ. The CDR3: CASSFVGSPTNEKLFF. The CDR3 coding sequence is TGTGCCAGCAGCTTTGTGGGGAGTCCAACTAATGAAAAACTGTTTTTT.

V usage is TRBV28 and J usage is TRBJ2-4, with 15 bases that match TRBD2. V lost 5 bases and J lost 7; bases outside the gene matches: 15. This CDR3 contains 19 residues. CDR1 and CDR2 (germline): MDHEN, SYDVKM. The CDR3 reads CASSPPLGLAGGGSNIQYF. For the CDR3, the DNA is TGTGCCAGCAGTCCACCTCTGGGACTAGCGGGAGGCGGGAGCAACATTCAGTACTTC.

The CDR3 loop reads CASRPSGAKDEQYF. CDR3 sequence (DNA): TGTGCCAGCAGACCCTCAGGGGCGAAGGACGAGCAGTACTTC. The rearrangement links TRBV7-9 to TRBJ2-7; D may be TRBD1 (6 bases). Trimming stripped 6 bases from V and 5 bases from J, with 17 bases between. Germline V gives CDR1 SEHNR, CDR2 FQNEAQ (reference sequence). The CDR3 length is 14 residues.

The chain is built from TRBV11-2 and TRBJ1-6, with D unclear. The length of the CDR3 is 14 residues. From germline, CDR1 is SGHAT and CDR2 FQNNGV. Trimming removed 5 bases at V and 7 bases at J, with 12 bases between. CDR3: CASSTFIGNSPLHF. The CDR3, as DNA: TGTGCCAGCAGCACCTTCATCGGGAATTCACCCCTCCACTTT.

The chain joins TRBV7-2 to TRBJ2-1; 10 positions agree with TRBD2. V shed 5 bases, J shed 4 bases, and the junction held 5 bases outside the gene matches. The CDR3 consists of 15 residues. The V gene's germline CDR1 is SGHTA and CDR2 FQGNSA. The CDR3 spells CASSGGLAAYNEQFF. CDR3 DNA: TGTGCCAGCAGCGGAGGACTAGCGGCGTACAATGAGCAGTTCTTC.

In its sample, this clone was seen a few times. The J gene is TRBJ1-2, the V gene TRBV28; the match to TRBD1 covers 10 bases. The CDR3 extends over 16 amino acids. Looked up from germline, CDR1 is MDHEN and CDR2 is SYDVKM. Unmatched junction bases numbered 10, after V lost 5 bases and J lost 4 bases. In DNA form, the CDR3 reads TGTGCCAGCAGTCCCGGGGGGGGACAGGGGTCCTATGGCTACACCTTC. Amino acids: CASSPGGGQGSYGYTF.

This clone showed up just a few times. The chain is built from TRBV5-1 and TRBJ2-2, with TRBD1 as a possible D gene (6 bases). CDR3 size: 16 residues. Germline CDR1 SGHRS, CDR2 YFSETQ. Trimming shortened V by 2 bases and J by 0 bases, and 11 bases separated the two germline ends. For the CDR3, the DNA is TGCGCCAGCAGCTTCTTTTGGACAGCGAACACCGGGGAGCTGTTTTTT. Protein: CASSFFWTANTGELFF.

The genes are TRBV10-2 and TRBJ1-1; D remains ambiguous. V was pared by 4 bases and J by 1 base, with 10 bases between. The V gene's germline CDR1 is WSHSY and CDR2 SAAADI. CDR3 size: 14 residues. CDR3 sequence: CASSGPAGNTEAFF. The CDR3 coding sequence is TGCGCCAGCAGTGGCCCGGCGGGGAACACTGAAGCTTTCTTT.

CDR3 residues: CASRRLPNTEAFF. The CDR3 coding sequence is TGTGCCAGCAGGCGCCTCCCGAACACTGAAGCTTTCTTT. The chain recombines TRBV13 with TRBJ1-1; no clear D gene. Germline loops: CDR1 PRHDT, CDR2 FYEKMQ (reference sequence). V shed 6 bases and J shed 1 base, with 9 bases lying between them. The CDR3 covers 13 residues.

The chain recombines TRBV10-3 with TRBJ1-4; 8 bases line up with TRBD1. The CDR3 has 12 residues. The germline V gene encodes CDR1 ENHRY and CDR2 SYGVKD. Trimming at V came to 6 bases and at J to 7 bases, leaving 1 base not matched to a gene. CDR3: CAISDRGEKLFF. CDR3 nucleotide sequence: TGTGCCATCAGCGACAGGGGTGAAAAACTGTTTTTT.

The CDR3 protein is CASSFSVSGAYEQYF. For the CDR3, the DNA is TGTGCCAGCAGTTTTAGTGTTTCAGGGGCCTACGAGCAGTACTTC. V and J are TRBV27 and TRBJ2-7; D perhaps matches TRBD1 (6 bases). Germline V CDR1 and CDR2: MNHEY, SMNVEV (reference sequence). V shed 3 bases and J shed 2 bases, with 14 bases lying between them. CDR3 length: 15 residues.

The table lists this clone with a count of one. The chain joins TRBV19 to TRBJ1-2; D is ambiguous. The CDR3 has 16 amino acids. Germline lookup yields CDR1 LNHDA and CDR2 SQIVND (reference sequence). V was pared by 6 bases and J by 2 bases, with 19 bases between. This chain's CDR3 is CASSLIGQAPNYGYTF. CDR3 in DNA: TGTGCCAGTAGCCTCATCGGCCAAGCGCCCAACTATGGCTACACCTTC.

V usage is TRBV15 and J usage is TRBJ1-4; maybe TRBD1 (6 bases). Germline-derived CDR1 and CDR2 are LNHNV and YYDKDF (reference sequence). The CDR3 runs 17 residues. V was trimmed by 1 base and J by 7 bases, leaving 19 bases between them. The CDR3 sequence: CATSRGGSGAGGEKLFF. CDR3 coding DNA: TGTGCCACCAGCAGAGGAGGGTCAGGGGCTGGGGGTGAAAAACTGTTTTTT.

This chain joins TRBV10-3 and TRBJ1-5; possibly TRBD1 for D (5 bases). V dropped 2 bases and J dropped 3 bases, with 11 bases sitting between them. This CDR3 has 15 amino acids. CDR1 and CDR2 (germline): ENHRY, SYGVKD. The CDR3 DNA is TGTGCCATCAGTGAGCTCGGACAAAACAATCAGCCCCAGCATTTT. Translated, it gives CAISELGQNNQPQHF.

CDR3: CASSLAVLGQTNTEAFF. In nucleotides, the CDR3 is TGCGCCAGCAGCTTGGCGGTTCTTGGACAGACGAACACTGAAGCTTTCTTT. The chain uses TRBV5-1 and TRBJ1-1, with a possible D match to TRBD1 (6 bases). CDR1 and CDR2 from the germline V gene are SGHRS and YFSETQ. The length of the CDR3 is 17 residues. V was clipped by 0 bases and J by 1 base, with 16 bases between them.